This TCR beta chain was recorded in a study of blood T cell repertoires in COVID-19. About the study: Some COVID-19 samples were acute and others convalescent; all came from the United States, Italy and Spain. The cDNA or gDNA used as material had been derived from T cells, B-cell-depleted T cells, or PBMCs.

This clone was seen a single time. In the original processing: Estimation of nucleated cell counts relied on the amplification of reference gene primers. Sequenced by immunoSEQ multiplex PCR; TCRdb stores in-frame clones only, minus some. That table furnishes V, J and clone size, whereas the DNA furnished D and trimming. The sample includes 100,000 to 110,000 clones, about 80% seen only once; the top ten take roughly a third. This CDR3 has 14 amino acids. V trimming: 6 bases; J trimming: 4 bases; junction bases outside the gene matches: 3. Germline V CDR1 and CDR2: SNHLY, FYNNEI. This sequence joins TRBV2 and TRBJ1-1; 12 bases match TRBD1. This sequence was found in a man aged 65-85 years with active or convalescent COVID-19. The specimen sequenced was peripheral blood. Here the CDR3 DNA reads TGTGCCAGCAGGGGACAGGGGGCGCTCACTGAAGCTTTCTTT. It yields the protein CASRGQGALTEAFF. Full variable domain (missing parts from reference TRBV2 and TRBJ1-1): EPEVTQTPSHQVTQMGQEVILRCVPISNHLYFYWYRQILGQKVEFLVSFYNNEISEKSEIFDDQFSVERPDGSNFTLKIRSTKLEDSAMYFCASRGQGALTEAFFGQGTRLTVV.